The 17 T cell receptor beta chains reported below all come from one sample, sequenced in a study of CD8 T cells in ankylosing spondylitis. TCRdb analysed the 5' RACE reads with MiXCR anew, one entry per CDR3 protein. The data contain 200,000 to 300,000 distinct CDR3 sequences, 7.5% to 9% of them seen just once; the ten biggest clones take up around 7%. Material: blood, either unsorted or a sorted T cell fraction (not recorded which). The receptor source for this set is a male donor with ankylosing spondylitis or in good health (not recorded which).

This clonotype was seen repeatedly, ten times or more. This chain links TRBV7-2 with TRBJ1-6; 8 bases map to TRBD1. The trim removed 5 bases at V and 7 bases at J, leaving 7 bases unmatched. Germline lookup yields CDR1 SGHTA and CDR2 FQGNSA. The CDR3 contains 15 residues. This CDR3 reads CASSRDRWKNSPLHF. The CDR3 nucleotides are TGTGCCAGCAGCCGGGACAGGTGGAAAAATTCACCCCTCCACTTT.

The chain is built from TRBV18 and TRBJ1-6; D is undetermined. The germline V and J ends were trimmed by 2 bases and 11 bases, with 19 bases remaining between them. Germline values: CDR1 KGHSH, CDR2 LQKENI. This CDR3 comprises 16 residues. The chain's CDR3 is CASSPSAGSRGTPLHF. CDR3 DNA: TGTGCCAGCTCACCATCGGCGGGGTCGCGAGGGACACCCCTCCACTTT.

This clonotype has at least ten counts. The chain joins TRBV4-1 to TRBJ1-1; D remains unclear. This CDR3 comprises 11 residues. Germline V gene lookup returns CDR1 MGHRA and CDR2 YSYEKL. V shed 1 base and J shed 11 bases, with 8 bases lying between them. The CDR3 nucleotides are TGCGCCAGCAGCCAAGGCTGGTGGGCTTTCTTT. It translates to CASSQGWWAFF.

This clonotype was seen repeatedly, ten times or more. CDR3 sequence (DNA): TGTGCCTGGATTGGGCCTGCGGCCGAGCAGTACTTC. Translating it yields CAWIGPAAEQYF. The gene calls are TRBV30 and TRBJ2-7; no clear D. Trimming left V 4 bases short and J 6 bases short, with 13 bases between. CDR1 GTSNPN and CDR2 SVGIG come from the germline V gene (reference sequence). This CDR3 is 12 amino acids long. The variable domain in full, completed from reference TRBV30 and TRBJ2-7, reads SQTIHQWPATLVQPVGSPLSLECTVEGTSNPNLYWYRQAAGRGLQLLFYSVGIGQISSEVPQNLSASRPQDRQFILSSKKLLLSDSGFYLCAWIGPAAEQYFGPGTRLTVT.

This clonotype was found many times. The chain links TRBV20-1 to TRBJ1-2; 9 bases are a match to TRBD1. The ends lost 3 bases at V and 6 bases at J; junction bases unmatched: 2. This CDR3 contains 12 residues. Germline CDR1 is DFQATT and CDR2 is SNEGSKA (reference sequence). CDR3: CSARDRGNGYTF. The CDR3 DNA is TGCAGTGCTAGGGACAGGGGAAATGGCTACACCTTC.

This clonotype was seen at least ten times. The chain carries TRBV20-1 and TRBJ2-1; 11 bases are a match to TRBD2. CDR1 and CDR2 (germline): DFQATT, SNEGSKA (reference sequence). V lost 5 bases, J lost 4 bases, and 7 bases stayed unmatched. This CDR3 comprises 15 residues. CDR3 in amino acids: CSAPTTSGRYNEQFF. The CDR3 coding sequence is TGCAGTGCTCCTACTACTAGCGGGAGATACAATGAGCAGTTCTTC.

This clonotype came up many times. CDR3 nucleotides: TGTGCCAGCAGTTCACTAGCTTCCAATGAGCAGTTCTTC. As protein: CASSSLASNEQFF. The rearrangement links TRBV6-2 or TRBV6-3 to TRBJ2-1, with a possible D match to TRBD2 (6 bases). Trimming took off 4 bases at V and 6 bases at J, with 10 bases between the two ends. The CDR3 covers 13 residues. The germline V gene has CDR1 MNHEY and CDR2 SVGEGT.

The chain employs TRBV7-2 and TRBJ1-2; 8 nucleotides agree with TRBD1. The V and J ends lost 5 bases and 1 base, in that order; junction bases with no gene match: 6. This CDR3 has 15 residues. From germline, CDR1 is SGHTA and CDR2 FQGNSA. The CDR3 DNA sequence: TGTGCCAGCAGCCCCGGACAGGGAAATAACTATGGCTACACCTTC. Protein product: CASSPGQGNNYGYTF.

This clonotype has a count of ten or more. The J gene is TRBJ1-1, the V gene TRBV20-1, with D perhaps TRBD1 (6 bases). V lost 6 bases and J 5 bases, leaving 13 bases between the germline ends. CDR1 and CDR2 from the germline V gene are DFQATT and SNEGSKA (reference sequence). The CDR3 extends over 12 amino acids. Here the CDR3 reads CSARQGQTEAFF. The CDR3 DNA is TGCAGTGCCCGGCAGGGGCAAACTGAAGCTTTCTTT.

This clonotype was recorded many times. The V call is TRBV3-1, the J call TRBJ2-1, with 9 bases identical to TRBD2. Germline V gives CDR1 LGHDT, CDR2 YNNKEL (reference sequence). This CDR3 spans 14 amino acids. Trimming cost V 8 bases and J 5 bases; bases outside gene matches: 7. The CDR3 region has the DNA TGTGCCAGCGCCACGGCTAGCGGGAACAATGAGCAGTTCTTC. Translation: CASATASGNNEQFF.

This clonotype was seen repeatedly, ten times or more. This chain uses TRBV27 with TRBJ2-2, with a weak D call TRBD1 (5 bases). This CDR3 has 12 amino acids. The germline gives CDR1 MNHEY, CDR2 SMNVEV (reference sequence). Trimming took off 5 bases at V and 9 bases at J, with 10 bases between the two ends. CDR3 sequence reads: CASSVTVWELFF. For the CDR3, the DNA is TGTGCCAGCAGTGTGACAGTTTGGGAGCTGTTTTTT.

This clonotype was counted a few times. The rearrangement links TRBV18 to TRBJ2-5, with D possibly being TRBD1 or TRBD2 (5 bases each). Germline CDR1 reads KGHSH; CDR2 reads LQKENI. The CDR3 sequence is 15 residues long. V lost 0 bases, J lost 1 base, and 9 bases lay in between. CDR3 DNA: TGTGCCAGCTCACCACCTCAGGGAGCCCAAGAGACCCAGTACTTC. It yields the protein CASSPPQGAQETQYF. Looking up the rest from reference TRBV18 and TRBJ2-5 gives the full variable domain: NAGVMQNPRHLVRRRGQEARLRCSPMKGHSHVYWYRQLPEEGLKFMVYLQKENIIDESGMPKERFSAEFPKEGPSILRIQQVVRGDSAAYFCASSPPQGAQETQYFGPGTRLLVL.

This clonotype was detected many times. The J gene is TRBJ2-2, the V gene TRBV6-5; possibly TRBD1 or TRBD2 for D (5 bases each). Per germline, CDR1 MNHEY and CDR2 SVGAGI. The ends were cut back, 2 bases at V and 1 base at J, with 8 bases in the middle. This CDR3 comprises 15 residues. CDR3 sequence: CASSYGTLNTGELFF. CDR3 nucleotides: TGTGCCAGCAGTTACGGGACCTTGAACACCGGGGAGCTGTTTTTT.

This clonotype occurred many times. V is TRBV20-1 and J is TRBJ1-2; D gene uncertain. V was cut by 6 bases and J by 0 bases, with 14 bases left in between. The CDR3 has 14 residues. Germline V gene lookup returns CDR1 DFQATT and CDR2 SNEGSKA (reference sequence). Here the CDR3 DNA reads TGCAGTGCCCCCCAGGCCCATGCTAACTATGGCTACACCTTC. Translating gives CSAPQAHANYGYTF.

The genes are TRBV4-3 and TRBJ2-5; no clear D. The CDR3 length is 16 residues. V lost 0 bases and J 2 bases, leaving 13 bases between the germline ends. The germline V gene has CDR1 LGHNA and CDR2 YSLEER. As DNA, the CDR3 is TGCGCCAGCAGCCAAGAGTCCCTGGCCCGACAAGAGACCCAGTACTTC. Encoded protein: CASSQESLARQETQYF.

This clonotype turned up a few times. The chain is built from TRBV27 and TRBJ2-2; D perhaps matches TRBD2 (6 bases). Germline V lookup: CDR1 MNHEY, CDR2 SMNVEV (reference sequence). Trimming left V 5 bases short and J 3 bases short, with 16 bases between. The length of the CDR3 is 16 residues. The CDR3 here is CASSAGPAAYTGELFF. As DNA, the CDR3 is TGTGCCAGCAGTGCGGGGCCCGCAGCCTACACCGGGGAGCTGTTTTTT.

The rearrangement uses TRBV6-1 and TRBJ1-1; D is undetermined. CDR1 and CDR2 from the germline V gene are MNHNS and SASEGT. Deletions cut 5 bases from V and 2 bases from J, with 12 bases between. The CDR3 consists of 14 residues. The chain's CDR3 is CASSRGFANTEAFF. The CDR3 region has the DNA TGTGCCAGCAGTAGAGGGTTCGCCAACACTGAAGCTTTCTTT.